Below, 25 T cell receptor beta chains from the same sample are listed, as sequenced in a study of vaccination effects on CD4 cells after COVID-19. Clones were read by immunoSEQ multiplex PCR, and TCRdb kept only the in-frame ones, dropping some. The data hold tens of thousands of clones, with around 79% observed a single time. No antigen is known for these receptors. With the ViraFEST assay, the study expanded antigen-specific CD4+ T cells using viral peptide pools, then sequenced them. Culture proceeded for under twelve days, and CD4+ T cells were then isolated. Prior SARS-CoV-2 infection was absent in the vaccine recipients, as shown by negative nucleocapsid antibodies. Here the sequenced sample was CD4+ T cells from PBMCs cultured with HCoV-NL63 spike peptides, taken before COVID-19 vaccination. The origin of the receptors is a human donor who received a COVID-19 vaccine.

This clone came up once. As DNA, the CDR3 is TGTGCCAGCAGCTTGGACAGGGGTAATTCACCCCTCCACTTT. Residues: CASSLDRGNSPLHF. This chain joins TRBV5-4 and TRBJ1-6, with TRBD1 matching 7 bases. CDR1 is SGHNT, CDR2 YYREEE, per germline (reference sequence). J was trimmed by 6 bases and V by 0 bases; bases with no gene match: 0. The CDR3 is made up of 14 amino acids.

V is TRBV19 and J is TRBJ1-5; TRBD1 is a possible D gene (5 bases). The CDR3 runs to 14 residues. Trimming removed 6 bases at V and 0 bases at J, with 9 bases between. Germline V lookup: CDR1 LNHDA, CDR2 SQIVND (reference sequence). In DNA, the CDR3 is TGTGCCAGTAGAGGGGCGGGTAGCAATCAGCCCCAGCATTTT. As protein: CASRGAGSNQPQHF.

CDR3: CATGRHHTGELFF. In DNA form, the CDR3 reads TGTGCCACCGGGAGACATCACACCGGGGAGCTGTTTTTT. The chain has TRBV24-1 and TRBJ2-2; tentative D call: TRBD2 (5 bases). This CDR3 has 13 amino acids. The germline V and J ends were trimmed by 9 bases and 3 bases, with 10 bases remaining between them. CDR1 is KGHDR, CDR2 SFDVKD, per germline.

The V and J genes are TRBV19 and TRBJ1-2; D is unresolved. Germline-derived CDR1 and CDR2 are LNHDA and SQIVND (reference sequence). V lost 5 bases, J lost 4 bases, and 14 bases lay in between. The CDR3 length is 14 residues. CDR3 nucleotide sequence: TGTGCCAGTAGTGACGTGGGAGGGATCTATGGCTACACCTTC. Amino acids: CASSDVGGIYGYTF.

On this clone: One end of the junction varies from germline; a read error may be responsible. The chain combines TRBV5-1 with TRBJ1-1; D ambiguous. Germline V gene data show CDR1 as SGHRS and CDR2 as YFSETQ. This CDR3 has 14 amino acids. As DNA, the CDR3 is TGCGCCAGCAGCTTGTGGGTAGGGAACCCTGAAGCTTTCTTT. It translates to CASSLWVGNPEAFF.

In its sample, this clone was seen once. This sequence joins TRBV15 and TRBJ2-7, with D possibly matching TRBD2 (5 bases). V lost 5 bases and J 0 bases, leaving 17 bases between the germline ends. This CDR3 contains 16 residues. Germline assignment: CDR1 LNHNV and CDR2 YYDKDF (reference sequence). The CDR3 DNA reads TGTGCCACCAGCGGGAGCAGGAGGCTGGACTCCTACGAGCAGTACTTC. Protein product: CATSGSRRLDSYEQYF.

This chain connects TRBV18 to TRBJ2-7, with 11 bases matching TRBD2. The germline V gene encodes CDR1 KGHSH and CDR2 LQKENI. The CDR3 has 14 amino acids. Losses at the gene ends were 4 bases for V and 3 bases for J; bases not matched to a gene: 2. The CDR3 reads CASSQGLAGYEQYF. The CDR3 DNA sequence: TGTGCCAGCTCACAAGGACTAGCGGGCTACGAGCAGTACTTC.

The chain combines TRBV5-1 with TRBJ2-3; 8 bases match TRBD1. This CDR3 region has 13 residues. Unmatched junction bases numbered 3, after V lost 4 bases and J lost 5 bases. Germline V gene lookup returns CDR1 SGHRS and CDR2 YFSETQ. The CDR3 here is CASSPTGGDTQYF. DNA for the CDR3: TGCGCCAGCAGCCCTACAGGGGGAGATACGCAGTATTTT. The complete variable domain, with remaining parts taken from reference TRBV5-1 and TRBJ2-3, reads KAGVTQTPRYLIKTRGQQVTLSCSPISGHRSVSWYQQTPGQGLQFLFEYFSETQRNKGNFPGRFSGRQFSNSRSEMNVSTLELGDSALYLCASSPTGGDTQYFGPGTRLTVL.

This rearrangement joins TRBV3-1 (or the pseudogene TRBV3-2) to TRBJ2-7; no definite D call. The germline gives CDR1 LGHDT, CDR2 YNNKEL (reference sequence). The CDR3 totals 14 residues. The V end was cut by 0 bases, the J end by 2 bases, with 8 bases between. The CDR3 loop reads CASSQDSFTYEQYF. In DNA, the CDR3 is TGTGCCAGCAGCCAAGATTCCTTTACCTACGAGCAGTACTTC.

CDR3 loop: CASSQGTGGYNEQFF. CDR3 sequence (DNA): TGTGCCAGCAGCCAGGGGACAGGGGGGTACAATGAGCAGTTCTTC. The chain is built from TRBV3-1 (or the pseudogene TRBV3-2) and TRBJ2-1; 11 bases match TRBD1. The CDR3 loop spans 15 amino acids. Germline V gene data show CDR1 as LGHDT and CDR2 as YNNKEL (reference sequence). Trimming took 3 bases from V and 4 from J; bases not matched to a gene: 2.

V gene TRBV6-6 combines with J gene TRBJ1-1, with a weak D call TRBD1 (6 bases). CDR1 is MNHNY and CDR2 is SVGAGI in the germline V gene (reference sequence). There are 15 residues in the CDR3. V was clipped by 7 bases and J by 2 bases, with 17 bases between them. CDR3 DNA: TGTGCCAGCATTATCCCCAGGGGTGTCAACACTGAAGCTTTCTTT. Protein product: CASIIPRGVNTEAFF.

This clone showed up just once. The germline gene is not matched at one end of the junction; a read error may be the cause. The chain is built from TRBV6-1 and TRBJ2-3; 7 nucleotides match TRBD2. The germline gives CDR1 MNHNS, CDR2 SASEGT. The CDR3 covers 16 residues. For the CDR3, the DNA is TGTGCCAGCAGGGAAGGCAGCGGGACCAACACAGATACGCAGTATTTT. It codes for CASREGSGTNTDTQYF.

The CDR3 reads CASSQAENTEAFF. CDR3 bases: TGTGCCAGCAGCCAAGCTGAAAACACTGAAGCTTTCTTT. This sequence joins TRBV2 and TRBJ1-1, with D hard to call. The CDR3 has 13 amino acids. The ends were cut back, 6 bases at V and 2 bases at J, with 10 bases in the middle. Germline lookup yields CDR1 SNHLY and CDR2 FYNNEI.

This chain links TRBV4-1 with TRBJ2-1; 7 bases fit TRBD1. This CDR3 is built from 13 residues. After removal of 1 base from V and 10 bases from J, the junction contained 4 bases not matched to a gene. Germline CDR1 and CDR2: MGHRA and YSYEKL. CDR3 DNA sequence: TGCGCCAGCAGCCAAGTCGGGACAGAAGAGCAGTTCTTC. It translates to CASSQVGTEEQFF.

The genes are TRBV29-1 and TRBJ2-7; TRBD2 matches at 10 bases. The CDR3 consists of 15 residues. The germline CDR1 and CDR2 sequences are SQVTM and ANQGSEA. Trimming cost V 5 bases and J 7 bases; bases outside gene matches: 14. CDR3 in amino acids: CSVQKTSGFSGEQYF. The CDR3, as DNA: TGCAGCGTTCAAAAGACTAGCGGGTTTTCTGGGGAGCAGTACTTC.

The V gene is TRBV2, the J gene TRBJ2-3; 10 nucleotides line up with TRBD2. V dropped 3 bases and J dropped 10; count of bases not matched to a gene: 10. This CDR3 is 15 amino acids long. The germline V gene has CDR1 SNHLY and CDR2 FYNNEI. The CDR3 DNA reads TGTGCCAGCAGTGACAGCGGGAGGGGGATGAGTCCGCAGTATTTT. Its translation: CASSDSGRGMSPQYF.

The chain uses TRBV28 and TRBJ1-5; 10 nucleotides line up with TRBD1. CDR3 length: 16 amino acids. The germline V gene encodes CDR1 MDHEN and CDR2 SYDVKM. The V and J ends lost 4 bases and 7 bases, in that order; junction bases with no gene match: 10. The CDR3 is CASSSPGTGVRQPQHF. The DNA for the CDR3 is TGTGCCAGCAGTTCCCCGGGGACAGGGGTGAGGCAGCCCCAGCATTTT.

The CDR3 coding sequence is TGTGCTAGTGGTTTGGGGGCCGTGCCTATAAGACTGTTTTTT. Translated: CASGLGAVPIRLFF. V and J are TRBV12-5 and TRBJ1-4; D ambiguous. V was cut by 1 base and J by 13 bases, with 16 bases left in between. The CDR3 has 14 amino acids. From germline, CDR1 is LGHNT and CDR2 FRNRAP.

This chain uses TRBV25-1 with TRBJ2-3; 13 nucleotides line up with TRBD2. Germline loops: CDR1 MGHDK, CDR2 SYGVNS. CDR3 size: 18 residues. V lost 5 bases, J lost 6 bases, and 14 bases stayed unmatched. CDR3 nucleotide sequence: TGTGCCAGCAGTTACAGACTAGCGGGGGGAATGAATTGGGATACGCAGTATTTT. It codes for CASSYRLAGGMNWDTQYF.

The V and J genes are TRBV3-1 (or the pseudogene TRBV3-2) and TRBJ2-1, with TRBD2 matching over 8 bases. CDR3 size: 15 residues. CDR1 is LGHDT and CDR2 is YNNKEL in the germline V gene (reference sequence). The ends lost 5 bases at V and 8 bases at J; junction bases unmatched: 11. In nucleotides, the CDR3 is TGTGCCAGCAGCGCTAGGACAGCGGGAGTCGATGAGCAGTTCTTC. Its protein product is CASSARTAGVDEQFF.

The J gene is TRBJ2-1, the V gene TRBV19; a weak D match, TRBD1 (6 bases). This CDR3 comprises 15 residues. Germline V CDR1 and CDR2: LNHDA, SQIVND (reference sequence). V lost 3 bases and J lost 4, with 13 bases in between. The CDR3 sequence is CASSIETGQYNEQFF. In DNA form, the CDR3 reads TGTGCCAGTAGTATTGAAACAGGACAGTACAATGAGCAGTTCTTC.

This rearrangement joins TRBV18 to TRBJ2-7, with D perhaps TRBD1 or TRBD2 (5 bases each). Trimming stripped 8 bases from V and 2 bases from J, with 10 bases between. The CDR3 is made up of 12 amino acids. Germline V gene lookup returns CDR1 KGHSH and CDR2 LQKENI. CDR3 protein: CASRDGTYEQYF. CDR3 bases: TGTGCCAGCCGGGACGGAACCTACGAGCAGTACTTC.

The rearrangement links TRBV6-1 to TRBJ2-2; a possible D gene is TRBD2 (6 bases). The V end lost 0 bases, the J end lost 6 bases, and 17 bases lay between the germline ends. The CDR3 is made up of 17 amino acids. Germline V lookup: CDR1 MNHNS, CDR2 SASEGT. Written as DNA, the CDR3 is TGTGCCAGCAGTGAAGCGGTACACCCAGGGACTGCCGGGGAGCTGTTTTTT. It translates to CASSEAVHPGTAGELFF.

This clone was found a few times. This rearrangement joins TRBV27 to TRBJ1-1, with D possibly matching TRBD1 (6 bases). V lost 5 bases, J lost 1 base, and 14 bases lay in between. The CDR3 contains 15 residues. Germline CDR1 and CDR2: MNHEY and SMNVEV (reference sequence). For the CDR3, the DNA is TGTGCCAGCAGTCCTTGGACAGCAACGAACACTGAAGCTTTCTTT. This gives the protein CASSPWTATNTEAFF.

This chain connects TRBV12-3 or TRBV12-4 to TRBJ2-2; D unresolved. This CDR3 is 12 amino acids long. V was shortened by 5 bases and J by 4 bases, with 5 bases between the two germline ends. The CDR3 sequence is CASSRATGELFF. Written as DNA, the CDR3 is TGTGCCAGCAGTCGGGCCACCGGGGAGCTGTTTTTT.